A selection of T cell receptor beta chains follows, all from one sample in a study of PD-L1 blockade in urothelial cancer. Sequencing was performed with immunoSEQ multiplex PCR; in TCRdb, only in-frame clones are kept and a portion is missing. The table has tens of thousands of clones, 75% to 90% seen once; the top ten hold more than 9%. The specimen was PBMCs, collected around atezolizumab (anti-PD-L1) treatment. The receptors derive from a man aged 55-75 years with urothelial cancer. The CDR3 runs from the conserved cysteine through the conserved F or W. D genes are given only for firm matches. Clone size is given for some rows only: seen once, a few or many times, or a class if the clone is expanded.

j_call v_call cdr3_length clone_size d_call cdr3_aa cdr3_nt
TRBJ1-5 TRBV6-6 13 . . CASSYVPDQPQHF TGTGCCAGCAGTTACGTTCCAGATCAGCCCCAGCATTTT
TRBJ1-1 TRBV11-3 15 . TRBD1 CASSFPGQRNTEAFF TGTGCCAGCAGCTTCCCGGGACAGAGGAACACTGAAGCTTTCTTT
TRBJ2-5 TRBV7-6 14 . TRBD1 CASSLQGAGETQYF TGTGCCAGCAGCTTGCAGGGGGCCGGAGAGACCCAGTACTTC
TRBJ1-5 TRBV28 17 . TRBD1 CASSLVGQGGFRQPQHF TGTGCCAGCAGTTTGGTTGGGCAAGGGGGCTTTCGACAGCCCCAGCATTTT
TRBJ1-2 TRBV13 12 . . CASSQYNYGYTF TGTGCCAGCAGCCAGTACAACTATGGCTACACCTTC
TRBJ1-2 TRBV6-6 14 few TRBD1 CASSSDREVHGYTF TGTGCCAGCAGTTCGGACAGGGAAGTGCATGGCTACACCTTC
TRBJ2-1 TRBV5-1 15 few TRBD1 CASSPLDRGRNEQFF TGCGCCAGCAGCCCCTTAGACAGGGGGCGGAATGAGCAGTTCTTC
TRBJ2-7 TRBV11-2 15 . TRBD2 CASSLMGGGGYEQYF TGTGCCAGCAGCCTAATGGGGGGGGGAGGCTACGAGCAGTACTTC
TRBJ2-5 TRBV5-4 13 . . CASSARDQETQYF TGTGCCAGCAGCGCCAGGGACCAAGAGACCCAGTACTTC
TRBJ2-7 TRBV5-1 13 . TRBD1 CASSLTGVYEQYF TGCGCCAGCAGCTTGACAGGGGTTTACGAGCAGTACTTC
TRBJ2-1 TRBV19 16 . TRBD2 CASSPPGSGAYNEQFF TGTGCCAGTAGTCCCCCGGGTAGCGGGGCCTACAATGAGCAGTTCTTC
TRBJ2-3 TRBV5-4 12 . . CASSLFTDTQYF TGTGCCAGCAGCCTATTTACAGATACGCAGTATTTT
TRBJ1-4 TRBV10-3 16 . TRBD1 CAISEGGDRGGEKLFF TGTGCCATCAGTGAAGGGGGGGACAGGGGAGGAGAAAAACTGTTTTTT
TRBJ1-6 TRBV5-1 15 . . CASSLAPGNPSPLHF TGCGCCAGCAGCTTGGCCCCAGGGAATCCATCACCCCTCCACTTT
TRBJ2-7 TRBV6-1 12 . . CASSGFGDEQYF TGTGCCAGCAGTGGATTCGGGGACGAGCAGTACTTC
TRBJ2-7 TRBV28 15 . TRBD1 CASSAAGTAHYEQYF TGTGCCAGCAGCGCAGCCGGGACAGCCCACTACGAGCAGTACTTC
TRBJ1-6 TRBV21-1 11 . . CASSLAPPLHF TGTGCCAGCAGCCTCGCGCCACCCCTCCACTTT
TRBJ2-3 TRBV7-2 14 . . CASSQGGGTDTQYF TGTGCCAGCAGCCAGGGTGGCGGCACAGATACGCAGTATTTT
TRBJ1-1 TRBV30 14 . . CAWRPRGLNTEAFF TGTGCCTGGAGGCCAAGGGGCCTTAACACTGAAGCTTTCTTT
TRBJ1-1 TRBV7-9 16 . TRBD1 CASSLEPGQGAGEAFF TGTGCCAGCAGCTTAGAGCCGGGACAGGGGGCCGGTGAAGCTTTCTTT
TRBJ2-7 TRBV29-1 13 . TRBD1 CSVGQGAFDEQYF TGCAGCGTTGGACAGGGGGCGTTCGACGAGCAGTACTTC
TRBJ1-2 TRBV5-6 16 . . CASSLSNAVTLNGYTF TGTGCCAGCAGCTTGAGTAACGCGGTTACGCTAAATGGCTACACCTTC
TRBJ2-1 TRBV18 14 . . CASRAGAGYNEQFF TGTGCCAGCCGGGCGGGGGCCGGCTACAATGAGCAGTTCTTC
TRBJ1-1 TRBV6-1 15 . . CASKERGGQNTEAFF TGTGCCAGCAAGGAGAGGGGGGGGCAGAACACTGAAGCTTTCTTT
TRBJ1-1 TRBV11-3 15 . TRBD1 CASSRGDRGFTEAFF TGTGCCAGCAGCCGGGGGGACAGGGGTTTCACTGAAGCTTTCTTT
TRBJ1-5 TRBV15 16 . TRBD1 CATSRESQGDNQPQHF TGTGCCACCAGCAGAGAATCGCAGGGGGACAATCAGCCCCAGCATTTT
TRBJ2-7 TRBV15 16 . . CATSRGPAGNSYEQYF TGTGCCACCAGCAGAGGGCCGGCAGGGAACTCCTACGAGCAGTACTTC
TRBJ2-5 TRBV6-1 14 . TRBD1 CASNEGQGRETQYF TGTGCCAGCAACGAGGGACAGGGTCGAGAGACCCAGTACTTC
TRBJ2-7 TRBV10-3 15 . TRBD1 CAISEIRHRGYEQYF TGTGCCATCAGTGAGATCCGGCACAGGGGCTACGAGCAGTACTTC